The clone carrying this TCR beta chain came up a few times. The CDR3 contains 15 residues. Germline lookup yields CDR1 ENHRY and CDR2 SYGVKD. V lost 2 bases and J lost 4; bases outside the gene matches: 5. These data originate in a study of blood T cell repertoires in COVID-19. Background on the study: Acute and convalescent COVID-19 samples came from the United States, Italy and Spain. The analysed material was cDNA or gDNA that came from T cells, B-cell-depleted T cells, or PBMCs.

Sequenced by immunoSEQ multiplex PCR; TCRdb stores in-frame clones only, minus some. This sample yields 300,000 or so clones, of which around 88% are seen a single time; about 7% belongs to the top ten. The rearrangement links TRBV10-3 to TRBJ1-1, with 9 bases that match TRBD1. The clonotype comes from a woman aged 25 to 39 who had recovered from COVID-19. The sequencing input was peripheral blood. The CDR3 bases are TGTGCCATCAGTGAGACAGGGGGCGATGGCACTGAAGCTTTCTTT. This sequence encodes CAISETGGDGTEAFF.